Following are 14 T cell receptor beta chains from one sample sequenced in a study of cytomegalovirus exposure and HLA in healthy donors. Primers included in the PCR were 60 Vbeta and 13 Jbeta primers. Assay used: immunoSEQ multiplex PCR; TCRdb lists only in-frame clones, some missing. The profile shows approximately 100,000 clones, around 75% of them singletons. The sequencing sample was made of PBMCs. These receptors were taken from a woman aged 18-29 years in good health and CMV-seropositive.

The genes are TRBV19 and TRBJ2-2, with 11 bases aligning to TRBD2. Germline assignment: CDR1 LNHDA and CDR2 SQIVND (reference sequence). There are 15 residues in the CDR3. The V gene end was trimmed by 3 bases and the J gene end by 8 bases; junction bases not matched to a gene: 5. CDR3 coding DNA: TGTGCCAGTAGTATGTCTAGCGGGAGGACAGGGGAGCTGTTTTTT. Its translation is CASSMSSGRTGELFF. Full variable domain (outside the CDR3, taken from reference TRBV19 and TRBJ2-2): DGGITQSPKYLFRKEGQNVTLSCEQNLNHDAMYWYRQDPGQGLRLIYYSQIVNDFQKGDIAEGYSVSREKKESFPLTVTSAQKNPTAFYLCASSMSSGRTGELFFGEGSRLTVL.

The chain uses TRBV10-3 and TRBJ1-2, with D possibly matching TRBD1 (5 bases). Germline V lookup: CDR1 ENHRY, CDR2 SYGVKD. V was pared by 6 bases and J by 2 bases, with 16 bases between. The CDR3 length is 15 residues. The CDR3 spells CAISPQGEFNYGYTF. The CDR3 DNA follows: TGTGCCATCAGCCCGCAGGGCGAATTCAACTATGGCTACACCTTC.

This chain connects TRBV4-3 to TRBJ2-2, with 13 bases aligning to TRBD2. The CDR3 is 16 amino acids. V shed 2 bases, J shed 6 bases, and the junction held 3 bases outside the gene matches. CDR1 LGHNA and CDR2 YSLEER come from the germline V gene. CDR3 DNA sequence: TGCGCCAGCAGCCAACGACTAGCGGGAGGAGCCGGGGAGCTGTTTTTT. Translation gives CASSQRLAGGAGELFF.

This chain connects TRBV14 to TRBJ2-7; tentatively, D is TRBD2 (5 bases). The germline V and J ends were trimmed by 4 bases and 2 bases, with 15 bases remaining between them. Germline lookup yields CDR1 SGHDN and CDR2 FVKESK. The CDR3 extends over 15 amino acids. The CDR3 is CASSLQSGGPYEQYF. CDR3 coding DNA: TGTGCCAGCAGCCTGCAGAGCGGAGGTCCCTACGAGCAGTACTTC.

This clone has a handful of counts. The rearrangement uses TRBV7-6 and TRBJ2-1; 11 bases are shared with TRBD1. Germline CDR1 is SGHVS and CDR2 is FNYEAQ. V lost 5 bases, J lost 7 bases, and 4 bases stayed unmatched. This CDR3 has 14 residues. The CDR3 protein is CASSPGTGGNEQFF. For the CDR3, the DNA is TGTGCCAGCAGCCCCGGGACAGGGGGAAATGAGCAGTTCTTC. The full variable domain, its missing parts supplied by reference TRBV7-6 and TRBJ2-1, is GAGVSQSPRYKVTKRGQDVALRCDPISGHVSLYWYRQALGQGPEFLTYFNYEAQQDKSGLPNDRFSAERPEGSISTLTIQRTEQRDSAMYRCASSPGTGGNEQFFGPGTRLTVL.

The chain joins TRBV5-4 to TRBJ1-1; 11 bases are shared with TRBD1. The CDR3 is 16 amino acids. Trimming cost V 0 bases and J 5 bases; bases outside gene matches: 6. Germline CDR1 and CDR2: SGHNT and YYREEE (reference sequence). CDR3 sequence: CASSLGGTGGWTEAFF. As DNA, the CDR3 is TGTGCCAGCAGCTTGGGAGGGACAGGGGGGTGGACTGAAGCTTTCTTT.

V is TRBV11-2 and J is TRBJ2-7; 12 bases are shared with TRBD2. CDR1 is SGHAT, CDR2 FQNNGV, per germline. The CDR3 consists of 18 residues. V shed 0 bases and J 2 bases; nucleotides not matched to a gene: 8. The CDR3, as DNA: TGTGCCAGCAGCTTAGAGCCTAGCGGGAGGGCCGGTCCCTACGAGCAGTACTTC. Translation: CASSLEPSGRAGPYEQYF.

The gene calls are TRBV5-4 and TRBJ2-1, with 11 positions matching TRBD2. This CDR3 has 16 residues. The ends lost 4 bases at V and 9 bases at J; junction bases unmatched: 12. Germline V CDR1 and CDR2: SGHNT, YYREEE (reference sequence). CDR3 sequence: CASSLPTSGNKGEQFF. CDR3 nucleotide sequence: TGTGCCAGCAGCCTCCCGACTAGCGGGAATAAAGGTGAGCAGTTCTTC.

The gene calls are TRBV4-1 and TRBJ2-5; TRBD2 agrees at 8 bases. CDR3 length: 14 residues. J gave up 3 bases and V 4 bases, and 4 bases lay outside the gene matches. CDR1 is MGHRA and CDR2 is YSYEKL in the germline V gene. The CDR3 is CASSLTSVEETQYF. The CDR3, as DNA: TGCGCCAGCAGCCTGACTAGCGTGGAAGAGACCCAGTACTTC.

There are a few counts of this clone. The rearrangement links TRBV30 to TRBJ1-2; D possibly corresponds to TRBD1 (5 bases). Germline CDR1 reads GTSNPN; CDR2 reads SVGIG (reference sequence). Trimming shortened V by 3 bases and J by 4 bases, and 18 bases separated the two germline ends. The CDR3 is made up of 15 amino acids. The CDR3 sequence: CAWRIAGGGSYGYTF. For the CDR3, the DNA is TGTGCCTGGAGGATAGCGGGGGGAGGGAGCTATGGCTACACCTTC.

This clone was observed a handful of times. CDR3 bases: TGCAGCGCAGGGGACAATGAGCAGTTCTTC. Translating gives CSAGDNEQFF. The chain joins TRBV29-1 to TRBJ2-1; tentatively, D is TRBD1 (6 bases). The germline gives CDR1 SQVTM, CDR2 ANQGSEA. With 7 bases removed from V and 5 bases from J, the gap between germline ends came to 6 bases. The CDR3 has 10 amino acids.

The rearrangement links TRBV7-3 to TRBJ2-1, with TRBD2 matching over 8 bases. This CDR3 comprises 16 residues. With 2 bases clipped from V and 7 bases from J, the junction kept 10 bases outside the gene matches. Germline V CDR1 and CDR2: SGHTA, FQGTGA. CDR3 residues: CASSLYSSGGGNEQFF. The DNA for the CDR3 is TGTGCCAGCAGCTTATATTCCTCGGGAGGGGGTAATGAGCAGTTCTTC.

The chain links TRBV29-1 to TRBJ1-1; possible D gene TRBD1, 6 bases. The germline gives CDR1 SQVTM, CDR2 ANQGSEA. The V and J ends lost 0 bases and 1 base respectively, with 12 bases between them. This CDR3 region has 15 residues. CDR3 protein: CSVEDPGHTNTEAFF. The CDR3 DNA reads as TGCAGCGTTGAAGACCCGGGACACACGAACACTGAAGCTTTCTTT.

CDR3 in DNA: TGTGCCAGCAGCCCACGGGACTATAACACAGATACGCAGTATTTT. It yields the protein CASSPRDYNTDTQYF. V gene TRBV28 combines with J gene TRBJ2-3; TRBD2 aligns across 7 bases. Germline CDR1 reads MDHEN; CDR2 reads SYDVKM. The CDR3 consists of 15 residues. V shed 6 bases and J 2 bases; nucleotides not matched to a gene: 8.